The present T cell receptor beta chain was sequenced within a study of blood T cell repertoires in COVID-19. Profiled with immunoSEQ multiplex PCR; TCRdb holds only in-frame clones, not every one. The sample consists of about 130,000 clones, around nine tenths of them appearing once. Input material: peripheral blood. The sequence derives from a woman older than 75 with acute or convalescent COVID-19.

The CDR3 loop reads CATSAGREGYGDTDTQYF. The CDR3 DNA sequence: TGTGCCACCTCCGCCGGGAGGGAGGGCTATGGGGACACAGATACGCAGTATTTT. The chain couples TRBV2 to TRBJ2-3; 8 positions match TRBD2. Germline loops: CDR1 SNHLY, CDR2 FYNNEI. The junction had 20 bases not matched to a gene; V was cut back by 10 bases and J by 2 bases. This CDR3 region has 18 residues.